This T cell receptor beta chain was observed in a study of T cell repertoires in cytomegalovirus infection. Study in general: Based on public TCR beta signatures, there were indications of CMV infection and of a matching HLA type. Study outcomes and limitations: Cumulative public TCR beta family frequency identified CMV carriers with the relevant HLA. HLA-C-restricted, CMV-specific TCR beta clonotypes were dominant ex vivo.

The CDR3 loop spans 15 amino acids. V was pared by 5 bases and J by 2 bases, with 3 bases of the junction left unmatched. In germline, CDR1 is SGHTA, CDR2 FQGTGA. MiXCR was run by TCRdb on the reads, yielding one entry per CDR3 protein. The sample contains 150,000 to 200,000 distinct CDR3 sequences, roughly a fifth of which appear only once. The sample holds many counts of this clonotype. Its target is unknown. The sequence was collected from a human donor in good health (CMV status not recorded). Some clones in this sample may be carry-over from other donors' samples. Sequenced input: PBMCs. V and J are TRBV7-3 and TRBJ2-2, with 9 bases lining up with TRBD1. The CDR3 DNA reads TGTGCCAGCAGCATGGGACAGGGTAACACCGGGGAGCTGTTTTTT. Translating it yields CASSMGQGNTGELFF.